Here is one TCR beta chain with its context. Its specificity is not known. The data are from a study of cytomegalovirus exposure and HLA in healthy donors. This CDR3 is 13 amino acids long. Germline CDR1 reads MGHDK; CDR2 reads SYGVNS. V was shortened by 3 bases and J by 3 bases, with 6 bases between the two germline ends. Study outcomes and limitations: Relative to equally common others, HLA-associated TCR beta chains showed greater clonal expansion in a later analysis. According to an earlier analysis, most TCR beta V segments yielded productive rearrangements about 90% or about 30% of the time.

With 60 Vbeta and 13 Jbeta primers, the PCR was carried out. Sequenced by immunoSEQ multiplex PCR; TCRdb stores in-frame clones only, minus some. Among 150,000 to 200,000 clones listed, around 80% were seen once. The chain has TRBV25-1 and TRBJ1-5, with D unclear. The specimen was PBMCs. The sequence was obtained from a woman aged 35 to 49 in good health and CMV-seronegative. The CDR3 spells CASSDSSNQPQHF. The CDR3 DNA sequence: TGTGCCAGCAGTGACAGTTCCAATCAGCCCCAGCATTTT.